This T cell receptor (beta chain) came from a study of metastatic and nonmetastatic thyroid tumors. Overall study: Repertoire comparisons spanned blood and tumor or nodule tissue from malignant and benign thyroid patients.

This clone was counted at least ten times. The target antigen is unknown. CDR3 length: 13 residues. From germline, CDR1 is SGHVS and CDR2 FNYEAQ. V lost 5 bases to trimming and J lost 5 bases, with 12 bases between them. Before thyroid surgery, none of the patients had received any treatment. In the original analysis: Building a distant-metastasis classifier for papillary thyroid cancer drew on CDR3 differences across clinicopathological groups. TCRdb re-called the PCR reads via MiXCR. These V and J calls originate from TCRdb's pipeline instead of the authors' own analysis. The top ten clones hold roughly 15% of a sample with roughly 40,000 clones, approximately 25% of them seen once. Findings and limits, study-wide: For both blood and tumor, malignant thyroid tumors reportedly showed significantly higher TCR beta diversity than benign nodules did.

The source material was tumor tissue. V is TRBV7-6 and J is TRBJ2-5; D ambiguous. This clonotype originated in a female donor with papillary thyroid cancer or a benign thyroid nodule (not recorded which). Some clones in this sample may be carry-over from other donors' samples. The CDR3 sequence is CASSRTSLETQYF. The CDR3 region has the DNA TGTGCCAGCAGCCGGACCAGCCTGGAGACCCAGTACTTC.